The present T cell receptor (beta chain) was sequenced within a study of blood T cells in healthy people across ages. Next came a second PCR, run for about 7 to 12 cycles, which used a sample-barcoded 5' primer along with a J-beta primer mix. Every cDNA molecule bore a tag from a template-switch adaptor containing 12 random nucleotides. TCRdb independently ran MiXCR on the 5' RACE reads; one entry per CDR3 protein. The sample lists roughly 680,000 distinct CDR3 sequences, approximately 52% occurring once. The germline CDR1 and CDR2 sequences are KGHSH and LQKENI. CDR3 length: 19 residues. V lost 1 base and J 5 bases, leaving 25 bases between the germline ends. There are many counts of this clonotype. Its target is unknown. Findings of the study overall: With unsorted PBMCs, a conclusive comparison of naive versus antigen-experienced cells was not possible.

The source is a woman older than 75 in good health. The chain employs TRBV18 and TRBJ2-3; possibly TRBD2 for D (5 bases). Sequencing was carried out using blood. The DNA of the CDR3 is TGTGCCAGCTCACCACTAGACCGAGGGATAACCACCGCGCAAGATACGCAGTATTTT. Protein: CASSPLDRGITTAQDTQYF.